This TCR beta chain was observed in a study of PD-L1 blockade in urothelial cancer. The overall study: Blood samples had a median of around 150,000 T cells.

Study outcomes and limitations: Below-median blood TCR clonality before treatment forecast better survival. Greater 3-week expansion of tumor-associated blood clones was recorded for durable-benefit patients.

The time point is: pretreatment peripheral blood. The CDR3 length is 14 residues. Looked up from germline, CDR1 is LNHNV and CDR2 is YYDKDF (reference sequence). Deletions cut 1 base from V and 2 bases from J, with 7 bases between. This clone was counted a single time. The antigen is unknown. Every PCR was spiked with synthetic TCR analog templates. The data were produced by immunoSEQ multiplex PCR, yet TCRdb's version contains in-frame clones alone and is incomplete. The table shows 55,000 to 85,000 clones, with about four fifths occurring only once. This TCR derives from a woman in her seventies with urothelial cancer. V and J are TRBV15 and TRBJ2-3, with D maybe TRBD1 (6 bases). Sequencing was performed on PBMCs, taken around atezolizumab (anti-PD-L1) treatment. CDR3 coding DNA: TGTGCCACCAGCAGAGGGACAGACACAGATACGCAGTATTTT. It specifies CATSRGTDTDTQYF.